The 8 T cell receptor beta chains below come from one sample, sequenced in a study of T cell responses to AZD1222 COVID-19 vaccine. The repertoire was sequenced with immunoSEQ multiplex PCR; TCRdb's copy has only in-frame clones and lacks some. The data show 150,000 to 200,000 clones, with around nine tenths seen just once and over 1% held by the top ten. This sample comprised peripheral blood, obtained 28 days after the second AZD1222 dose. The receptor source for this set is an adult who received the AZD1222 COVID-19 vaccine.

V and J are TRBV6-5 and TRBJ2-1, with D unclear. Germline CDR1 is MNHEY and CDR2 is SVGAGI. The germline V and J ends were trimmed by 6 bases and 4 bases, with 16 bases remaining between them. The CDR3 sequence is 15 residues long. DNA of the CDR3: TGTGCCAGCAGCCAAGCTAGGGCCCCTTACAATGAGCAGTTCTTC. Translated: CASSQARAPYNEQFF.

Note on this clone: Distinct nucleotide sequences in the sample also encode this CDR3. The chain has TRBV11-3 and TRBJ1-1; D is unclear. Germline CDR1 and CDR2: SGHNT and YENEEA. V was clipped by 2 bases and J by 1 base, with 5 bases between them. The CDR3 is made up of 13 amino acids. The CDR3 protein is CASSLNQNTEAFF. CDR3 nucleotide sequence: TGTGCCAGCAGCTTAAACCAGAACACTGAAGCTTTCTTT. Supplemented by reference TRBV11-3 and TRBJ1-1, the full variable domain reads EAGVVQSPRYKIIEKKQPVAFWCNPISGHNTLYWYLQNLGQGPELLIRYENEEAVDDSQLPKDRFSAERLKGVDSTLKIQPAELGDSAVYLCASSLNQNTEAFFGQGTRLTVV.

This sequence joins TRBV11-2 and TRBJ2-7; D possibly corresponds to TRBD2 (6 bases). The CDR3 sequence is 12 residues long. Germline-derived CDR1 and CDR2 are SGHAT and FQNNGV. V lost 6 bases and J lost 3, with 9 bases in between. The CDR3, as DNA: TGTGCCAGCAGTCGGGGGTACTACGAGCAGTACTTC. Translation gives CASSRGYYEQYF.

V gene TRBV4-3 combines with J gene TRBJ1-2, with D tentatively TRBD1 (6 bases). Germline V gene data show CDR1 as LGHNA and CDR2 as YSLEER. V lost 4 bases to trimming and J lost 3 bases, with 15 bases between them. This CDR3 spans 15 amino acids. The CDR3 DNA sequence: TGCGCCAGCAGCCCTACCCGAGGGGGGCACTATGGCTACACCTTC. This encodes CASSPTRGGHYGYTF.

CDR3 in DNA: TGTGCCAGCAGTCCACAGAGGTCAGGCACTGAAGCTTTCTTT. It is translated as CASSPQRSGTEAFF. The V gene is TRBV6-5, the J gene TRBJ1-1; no clear D. The ends were cut back, 5 bases at V and 4 bases at J, with 14 bases in the middle. The CDR3 totals 14 residues. The germline CDR1 and CDR2 sequences are MNHEY and SVGAGI.

V is TRBV19 and J is TRBJ1-5; TRBD1 matches 10 bases. Looked up from germline, CDR1 is LNHDA and CDR2 is SQIVND (reference sequence). The trim removed 6 bases at V and 7 bases at J, leaving 3 bases unmatched. The CDR3 has 13 residues. The CDR3 nucleotides read TGTGCCAGTAGCGGACAGGGGGAGCAGCCCCAGCATTTT. This translates into CASSGQGEQPQHF. The whole variable domain, remainder taken from reference TRBV19 and TRBJ1-5, is DGGITQSPKYLFRKEGQNVTLSCEQNLNHDAMYWYRQDPGQGLRLIYYSQIVNDFQKGDIAEGYSVSREKKESFPLTVTSAQKNPTAFYLCASSGQGEQPQHFGDGTRLSIL.

V is TRBV18 and J is TRBJ2-7; 8 bases align to TRBD1. The length of the CDR3 is 15 residues. V dropped 6 bases and J dropped 0; count of bases not matched to a gene: 7. Germline CDR1 and CDR2: KGHSH and LQKENI. The CDR3 DNA follows: TGTGCCAGCTCTCTCCGGACAGGGACCTCCTACGAGCAGTACTTC. This codes for CASSLRTGTSYEQYF.

Remarks on this clone: Other nucleotide sequences from this sample produce the same CDR3. This chain links TRBV12-3 or TRBV12-4 with TRBJ2-7; D gene ambiguous. The CDR3 is 11 residues long. V was cut by 5 bases and J by 0 bases, with 2 bases left in between. CDR3 DNA sequence: TGTGCCAGCAGTACCTCCTACGAGCAGTACTTC. It translates to CASSTSYEQYF.